The clone carrying this TCR beta chain was seen repeatedly, ten times or more. The antigen is not known. These data come from a study of molecular identifiers for immune sequencing clone quantification. Notes on the study in general: Effector cells had over 99% of their molecules in clones above 20 RNA copies, while naive cells had under 1%.

The trim removed 7 bases at V and 4 bases at J, leaving 7 bases unmatched. Germline assignment: CDR1 SEHNR and CDR2 FQNEAQ (reference sequence). The CDR3 spans 15 residues. The bulk TCR libraries were made with methods described before and with listed TCR primers. TCRdb itself ran the PCR reads through MiXCR, one entry per CDR3 protein. The sample holds about 23,000 distinct CDR3 sequences, approximately 17% seen once. Libraries of naive CD8 cells were prepared from approximately 20,000 to 980,000 sorted cells using 10%, 30% or 50% RNA. The sample comprised naive CD8+ T cells from blood, with Jurkat cell RNA spiked in. Subset: FACS-sorted CD8+CD4-CCR7+CD45RA+ naive T cells. The gene calls are TRBV7-9 and TRBJ2-7; TRBD2 matches 13 bases. The clonotype comes from a human donor in good health. Some libraries in this study had Jurkat cell RNA spiked in. CDR3 nucleotides: TGTGCCAGCACCCTACTAGCGGGGGGGAGATACGAGCAGTACTTC. Residues: CASTLLAGGRYEQYF.